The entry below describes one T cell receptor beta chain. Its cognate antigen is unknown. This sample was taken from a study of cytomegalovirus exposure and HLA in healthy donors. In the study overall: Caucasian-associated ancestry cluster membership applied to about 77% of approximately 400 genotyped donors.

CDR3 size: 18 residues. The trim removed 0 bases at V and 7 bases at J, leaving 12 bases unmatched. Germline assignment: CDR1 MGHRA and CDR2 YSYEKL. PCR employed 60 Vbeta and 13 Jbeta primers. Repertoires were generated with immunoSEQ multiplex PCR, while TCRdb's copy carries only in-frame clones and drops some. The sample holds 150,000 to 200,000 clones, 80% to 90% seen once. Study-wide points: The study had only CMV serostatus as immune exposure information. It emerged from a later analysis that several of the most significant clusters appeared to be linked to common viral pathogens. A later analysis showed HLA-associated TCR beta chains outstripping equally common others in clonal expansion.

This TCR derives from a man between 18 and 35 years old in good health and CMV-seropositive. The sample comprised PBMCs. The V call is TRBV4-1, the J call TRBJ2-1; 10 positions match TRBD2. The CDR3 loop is CASSQDHASGGVRNEQFF. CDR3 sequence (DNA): TGCGCCAGCAGCCAAGATCATGCTAGCGGGGGAGTGAGGAATGAGCAGTTCTTC.